This TCR beta chain comes out of a study of shared clonotypes between healthy human individuals. Findings and caveats of the study: Generally, naive subsets (rather than memory subsets) showed larger estimated richness.

Germline CDR1 ENHRY, CDR2 SYGVKD. Trimming cost V 3 bases and J 3 bases, with 12 bases left between them. CDR3 length: 15 amino acids. Measured with immunoSEQ multiplex PCR; TCRdb has only the in-frame clones, and not every one. The sample has 2 million to 2.5 million clones, approximately 95% seen once; the top ten hold more than 0.1%. Regarding this clone: Its antigen is not known.

Material for sequencing was naive CD4+ T cells sorted from blood. The subset is: CD45RA+ positively selected. This clonotype was obtained from a man between 18 and 35 years old in good health. This chain uses TRBV10-3 with TRBJ1-5; maybe TRBD1 (5 bases). The CDR3 sequence: CAISDTIGTNQPQHF. As DNA, the CDR3 is TGTGCCATCAGTGATACAATCGGGACCAATCAGCCCCAGCATTTT.